This TCR beta chain was identified during a study of PD-1 blockade in classical Hodgkin lymphoma. Whole-study context: Patients were administered nivolumab (3 mg/kg intravenously) every 2 weeks. Study-wide points: Nothing has yet pinned down what causes the repertoire differences, possibly disease activity or prior therapy. In CD4+ cells, TCR diversity went up significantly by C4D1, but in CD8+ cells it did not. The authors excluded patients who started nivolumab under 1 year after ASCT.

Turning to this clone: What it binds is unknown. This CDR3 is also generated by other DNA sequences in the sample.

Sample time point: cycle 4 day 1 (C4D1), after five to seven weeks of nivolumab. Every single patient, without exception, relapsed after autologous stem cell transplantation, and brentuximab vedotin exposure varied. Assay used: immunoSEQ multiplex PCR; TCRdb lists only in-frame clones, some missing. Seen here are about 96,000 clones, about 92% observed once, and the top ten hold roughly 2%. There are 15 residues in the CDR3. The germline gives CDR1 MGHRA, CDR2 YSYEKL. V was cut by 1 base and J by 0 bases, with 10 bases left in between. The rearrangement uses TRBV4-1 and TRBJ2-7; TRBD1 is a possible D gene (6 bases). This TCR derives from a human donor with classical Hodgkin lymphoma. Specimen: peripheral blood mononuclear cells (PBMCs), collected before the fourth cycle of nivolumab. The CDR3 nucleotides read TGCGCCAGCAGCCAAGGACAGGCAAGCTCCTACGAGCAGTACTTC. It encodes CASSQGQASSYEQYF.